The source of this T cell receptor (beta chain) is a study of cytomegalovirus exposure and HLA in healthy donors. The PCR employed 60 Vbeta primers together with 13 Jbeta primers. Original processing methods: A later analysis tallied 80 million to 100 million unique TCR beta chains, around 10 million of them shared. The method was immunoSEQ multiplex PCR; TCRdb's version includes in-frame clones alone and lacks a portion of them. The DNA gave D and trimming, while V, J and clone size come from that table. Here the sample spans 90,000 to 130,000 clones, roughly 85% being singletons. CDR1 and CDR2 from the germline V gene are SQVTM and ANQGSEA. The V and J ends lost 4 bases and 5 bases, in that order; junction bases with no gene match: 4. The CDR3 is 13 amino acids.

This chain uses TRBV29-1 with TRBJ1-4; 7 bases match TRBD1. The clonotype comes from a man aged 30 to 45 in good health and CMV-seropositive. Sample: PBMCs. This CDR3 is CSVGIQGNEKLFF. The CDR3 coding sequence is TGCAGCGTTGGAATACAGGGGAATGAAAAACTGTTTTTT.